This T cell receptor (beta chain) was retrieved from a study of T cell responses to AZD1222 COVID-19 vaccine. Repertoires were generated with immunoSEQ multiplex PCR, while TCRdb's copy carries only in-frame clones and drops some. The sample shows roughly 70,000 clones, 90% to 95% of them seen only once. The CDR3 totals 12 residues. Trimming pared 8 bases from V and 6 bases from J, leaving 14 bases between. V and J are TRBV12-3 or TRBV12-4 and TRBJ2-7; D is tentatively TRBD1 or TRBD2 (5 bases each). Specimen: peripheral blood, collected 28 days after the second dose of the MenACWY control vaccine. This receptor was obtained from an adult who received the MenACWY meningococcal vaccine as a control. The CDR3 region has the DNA TGTGCCAGCGGGCAGGGAGTAGGCGAGCAGTACTTC. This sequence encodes CASGQGVGEQYF.